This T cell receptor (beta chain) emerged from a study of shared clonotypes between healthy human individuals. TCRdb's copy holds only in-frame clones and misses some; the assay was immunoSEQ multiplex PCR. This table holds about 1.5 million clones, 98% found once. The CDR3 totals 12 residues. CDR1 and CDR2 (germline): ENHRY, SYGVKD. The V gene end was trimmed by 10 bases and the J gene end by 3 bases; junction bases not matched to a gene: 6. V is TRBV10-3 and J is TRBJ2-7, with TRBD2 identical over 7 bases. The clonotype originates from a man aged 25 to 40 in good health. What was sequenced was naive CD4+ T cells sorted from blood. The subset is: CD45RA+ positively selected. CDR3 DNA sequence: TGTGCCACCTCCCGCGGGGGCTACGAGCAGTACTTC. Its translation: CATSRGGYEQYF.